This T cell receptor beta chain was recorded in a study of blood T cell repertoires in COVID-19. On the study more broadly: Acute-phase and convalescent COVID-19 samples originated in the United States, Italy and Spain.

The table came from immunoSEQ multiplex PCR; TCRdb's copy has only in-frame clones and leaves some out. The sample lists about 310,000 clones; around nine tenths were seen once. Looked up from germline, CDR1 is MDHEN and CDR2 is SYDVKM. V lost 5 bases and J lost 3; bases outside the gene matches: 6. This CDR3 region has 15 residues. The V call is TRBV28, the J call TRBJ2-3, with 9 nucleotides matching TRBD1. The sequencing sample was made of PBMCs or T cells enriched from blood (not recorded which). The clonotype originates from a woman in her thirties who had recovered from COVID-19. CDR3 in DNA: TGTGCCAGCAGTCCTGGACAGGGGTTTACAGATACGCAGTATTTT. It encodes CASSPGQGFTDTQYF.